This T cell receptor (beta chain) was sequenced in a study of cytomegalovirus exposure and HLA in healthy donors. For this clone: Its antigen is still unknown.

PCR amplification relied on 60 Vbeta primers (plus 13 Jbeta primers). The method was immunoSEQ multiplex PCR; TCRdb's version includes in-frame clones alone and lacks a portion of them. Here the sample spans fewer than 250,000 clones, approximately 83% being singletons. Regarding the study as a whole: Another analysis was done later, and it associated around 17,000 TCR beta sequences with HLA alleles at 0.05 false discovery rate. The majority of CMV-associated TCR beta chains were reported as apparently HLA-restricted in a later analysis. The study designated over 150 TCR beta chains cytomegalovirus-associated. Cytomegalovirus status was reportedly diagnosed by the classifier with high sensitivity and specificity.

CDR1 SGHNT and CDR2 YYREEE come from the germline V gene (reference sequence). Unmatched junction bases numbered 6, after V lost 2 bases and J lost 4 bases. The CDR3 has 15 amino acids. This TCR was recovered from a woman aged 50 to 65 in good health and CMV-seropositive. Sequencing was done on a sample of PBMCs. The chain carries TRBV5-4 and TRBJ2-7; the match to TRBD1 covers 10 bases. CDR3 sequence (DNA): TGTGCCAGCAGCTTAGGACAGGGGGGGTTATACGAGCAGTACTTC. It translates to CASSLGQGGLYEQYF.